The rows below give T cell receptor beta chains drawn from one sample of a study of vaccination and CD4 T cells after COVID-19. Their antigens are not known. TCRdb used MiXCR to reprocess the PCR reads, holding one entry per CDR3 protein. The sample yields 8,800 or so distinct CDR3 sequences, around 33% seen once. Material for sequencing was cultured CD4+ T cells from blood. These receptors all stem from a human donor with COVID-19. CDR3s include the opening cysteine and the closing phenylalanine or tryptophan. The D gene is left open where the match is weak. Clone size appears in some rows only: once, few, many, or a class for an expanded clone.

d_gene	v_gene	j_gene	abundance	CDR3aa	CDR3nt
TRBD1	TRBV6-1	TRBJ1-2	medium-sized	CASREEGQGIRGYTF	TGTGCCAGCAGGGAGGAGGGACAGGGAATTCGTGGCTACACCTTC
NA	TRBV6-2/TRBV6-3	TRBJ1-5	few	CASRIGTQLRRNQPQHF	TGTGCCAGCAGAATCGGGACTCAACTACGGCGCAATCAGCCCCAGCATTTT
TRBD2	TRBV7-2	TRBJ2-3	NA	CASSFAFAGGSASTDTQYF	TGTGCCAGCAGCTTCGCTTTTGCGGGGGGGAGCGCTAGCACAGATACGCAGTATTTT
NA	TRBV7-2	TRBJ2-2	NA	CASTLGGRGTGELFF	TGTGCCAGCACTTTGGGGGGGCGCGGCACCGGGGAGCTGTTTTTT
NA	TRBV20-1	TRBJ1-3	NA	CSARTDAASGNTIYF	TGCAGTGCCCGGACCGACGCAGCCTCTGGAAACACCATATATTTT
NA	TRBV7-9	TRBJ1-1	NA	CASSLARKNTEAFF	TGTGCCAGCAGCTTAGCCAGGAAGAACACTGAAGCTTTCTTT
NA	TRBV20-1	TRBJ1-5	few	CSAFNPEGNQPQHF	TGCAGTGCATTTAACCCCGAGGGAAATCAGCCCCAGCATTTT
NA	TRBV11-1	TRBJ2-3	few	CASSFGTPSTDTQYF	TGTGCCAGCAGCTTCGGGACTCCAAGCACAGATACGCAGTATTTT
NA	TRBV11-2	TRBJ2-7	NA	CASSFDRAYEQYF	TGTGCCAGCAGCTTTGACAGAGCCTACGAGCAGTACTTC
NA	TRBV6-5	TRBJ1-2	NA	CASSSAVAGYTF	TGTGCCAGCAGTTCGGCAGTGGCTGGCTACACCTTC
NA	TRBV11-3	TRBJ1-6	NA	CASSGDWNSPLHF	TGTGCCAGCAGCGGGGACTGGAACTCACCCCTCCACTTT
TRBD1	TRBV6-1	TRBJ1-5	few	CASRRTGSGNQPQHF	TGTGCCAGCAGAAGGACAGGGAGCGGCAATCAGCCCCAGCATTTT
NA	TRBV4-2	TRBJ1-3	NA	CASSQITGSSGNTIYF	TGTGCCAGCAGCCAAATCACAGGGAGCTCTGGAAACACCATATATTTT
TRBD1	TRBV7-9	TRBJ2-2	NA	CASSLQGANTGELFF	TGTGCCAGCAGCTTACAGGGGGCGAACACCGGGGAGCTGTTTTTT
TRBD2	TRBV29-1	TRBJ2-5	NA	CSVISSGETQYF	TGCAGCGTTATCTCTAGCGGGGAGACCCAGTACTTC
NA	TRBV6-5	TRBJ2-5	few	CASSYSTLGGPGGTQYF	TGTGCCAGCAGTTACTCGACTTTGGGGGGCCCAGGAGGGACCCAGTACTTC
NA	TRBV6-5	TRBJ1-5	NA	CASSYRESNQPQHF	TGTGCCAGCAGTTACCGGGAGAGCAATCAGCCCCAGCATTTT
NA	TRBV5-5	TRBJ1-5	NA	CASSLAISIQGTDQPQHF	TGTGCCAGCAGCTTGGCTATATCGATCCAGGGGACGGATCAGCCCCAGCATTTT
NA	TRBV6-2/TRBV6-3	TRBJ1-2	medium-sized	CASSYSVTDYGYTF	TGTGCCAGCAGTTACTCCGTGACAGACTATGGCTACACCTTC
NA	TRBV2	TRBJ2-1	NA	CASSGARGGDFEQFF	TGTGCCAGCAGTGGGGCCCGGGGAGGTGATTTTGAGCAGTTCTTC
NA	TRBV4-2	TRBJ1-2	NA	CATKRGETGNGYTF	TGTGCCACCAAACGAGGGGAGACTGGAAATGGCTACACCTTC
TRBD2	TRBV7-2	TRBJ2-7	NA	CASSLVRPSGGSNEQYF	TGTGCCAGCAGCTTAGTCCGGCCTAGCGGGGGGTCTAACGAGCAGTACTTC
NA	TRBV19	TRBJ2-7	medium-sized	CASSASSYEQYF	TGTGCCAGTAGTGCCAGCTCCTACGAGCAGTACTTC
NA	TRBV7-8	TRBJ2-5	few	CASSLVGGVETQYF	TGTGCCAGCAGCTTAGTGGGCGGGGTGGAGACCCAGTACTTC
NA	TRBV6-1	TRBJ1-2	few	CASRGDGANYGYTF	TGTGCCAGCAGGGGCGACGGGGCTAACTATGGCTACACCTTC
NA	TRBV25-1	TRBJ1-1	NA	CASSEYPDTEAFF	TGTGCCAGCAGTGAATATCCCGACACTGAAGCTTTCTTT
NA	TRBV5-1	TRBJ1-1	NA	CASSLAQGSANTEAFF	TGCGCCAGCAGCTTGGCCCAGGGGAGTGCGAACACTGAAGCTTTCTTT
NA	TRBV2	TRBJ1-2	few	CASNPQGPNYGYTF	TGTGCCAGCAACCCACAGGGACCTAACTATGGCTACACCTTC
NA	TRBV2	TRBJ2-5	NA	CASTWSQETQYF	TGTGCCAGCACTTGGTCCCAAGAGACCCAGTACTTC
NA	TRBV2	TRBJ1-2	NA	CASAISDQGSYGYTF	TGTGCCAGCGCGATTTCAGACCAAGGGTCCTATGGCTACACCTTC
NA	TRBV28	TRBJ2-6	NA	CASSPRGLTGANVLTF	TGTGCCAGCAGTCCTAGAGGTCTCACTGGGGCCAACGTCCTGACTTTC
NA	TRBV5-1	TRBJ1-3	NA	CASSKDSPGNTIYF	TGCGCCAGCAGCAAGGACAGCCCTGGAAACACCATATATTTT
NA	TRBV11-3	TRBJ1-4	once	CASSSAGAIEKLFF	TGTGCCAGCAGCTCGGCAGGGGCTATCGAAAAACTGTTTTTT
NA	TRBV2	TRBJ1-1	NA	CASLMGAEAFF	TGTGCCAGCCTAATGGGGGCTGAAGCTTTCTTT
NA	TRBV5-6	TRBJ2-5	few	CASSLWAGAQETQYF	TGTGCCAGCAGCTTGTGGGCGGGGGCCCAAGAGACCCAGTACTTC
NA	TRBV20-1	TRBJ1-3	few	CSAPMPGTSGNTIYF	TGCAGTGCACCAATGCCGGGGACCTCTGGAAACACCATATATTTT
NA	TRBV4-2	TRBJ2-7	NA	CASSQDLEQYF	TGTGCCAGCAGCCAAGATCTCGAGCAGTACTTC
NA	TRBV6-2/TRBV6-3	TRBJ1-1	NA	CASSYAATTEAFF	TGTGCCAGCAGTTACGCTGCAACCACTGAAGCTTTCTTT